This entry lists 2 T cell receptor beta chains sequenced from one sample in a study of T cell changes during pregnancy in multiple sclerosis (dated by TCRdb to between 2018 and 2021). Library generation was performed with the immunoSEQ multiplex PCR assay. TCRdb took this table from immuneACCESS and kept in-frame rearrangements with V and J called. Such tables lack part of the clones; where checked against another copy, unresolved V genes explain under half of the gap, and the rest is unexplained. The sample table lists roughly 58,000 clones, 90% of them with a count of one. The ten largest account for around 3.3% of the sample. The sequencing here drew on CD8+ T cells from peripheral blood mononuclear cells, taken before pregnancy. The receptors were gathered from a female donor with multiple sclerosis, enrolled in a pregnancy study.

The rearrangement links TRBV5-1 to TRBJ1-1; perhaps TRBD1 as D (6 bases). V lost 3 bases and J lost 7, with 10 bases in between. Per the germline V gene, CDR1 is SGHRS and CDR2 is YFSETQ. The CDR3 loop spans 12 amino acids. The CDR3 region is CASSSGEGEAFF. CDR3 bases: TGCGCCAGCAGCTCAGGGGAAGGTGAAGCTTTCTTT.

This clone occurred once. This chain uses TRBV28 with TRBJ1-2; a possible D gene is TRBD1 (5 bases). Per the germline V gene, CDR1 is MDHEN and CDR2 is SYDVKM. With 1 base removed from V and 4 bases from J, the gap between germline ends came to 13 bases. CDR3 length: 15 amino acids. The CDR3 nucleotides read TGTGCCAGCAGTTTATCCCAGGGTGTGACCTATGGCTACACCTTC. The encoded protein is CASSLSQGVTYGYTF.